This T cell receptor (beta chain) is from a study of CD8+ T cells in alopecia areata. Reverse transcription of extracted RNA yielded cDNA, which provided the sequencing template. Repertoires were generated with immunoSEQ multiplex PCR, while TCRdb's copy carries only in-frame clones and drops some. This sample has hundreds of thousands of clones, with about 62% found just once. Concerning this clone itself: Relative to the germline gene, one junction end is altered; a read error may explain this.

The treatment is: oral pan-JAK inhibitor, 5-10 mg twice daily. Germline V CDR1 and CDR2: GTSNPN, SVGIG (reference sequence). CDR3 length equals 13 residues. The chain joins TRBV30 to TRBJ2-7; D gene ambiguous. Sequences were derived from CD4+ T cells sorted from blood, sampled around week 54, from a patient treated with tofacitinib. The TCR sequence derives from a human donor with alopecia areata. In nucleotides, the CDR3 is TGTGCCTGGAGAAGTACTGGTACCTACGTGCAGTACTTC. Its translation: CAWRSTGTYVQYF.